The clone carrying this T cell receptor beta chain appeared many times. The antigen is unknown. TCRdb re-derived calls from the multiplex PCR reads in MiXCR, one entry per CDR3 protein. Here the sample spans under 85,000 distinct CDR3 sequences, roughly 19% being singletons. Breast cancer patients provided tissue from their axillary draining lymph nodes. The data are from a study of breast tumors, draining lymph nodes, adjacent tissues. Findings and limits, study-wide: The lymph node origin of tumor T cells was framed as consistent with a hypothesis, not demonstrated. Tumors had less TCR diversity than lymph nodes, more than nontumor tissue.

Sequenced input: axillary lymph node tissue. The receptor comes from a female donor with breast cancer. Some clones in this sample may be carry-over from other donors' samples.

For the CDR3, the DNA is TGTGCCAGCAGCTTAATGGACAGGGATTACAATGAGCAGTTCTTC. As protein: CASSLMDRDYNEQFF. The V call is TRBV7-9, the J call TRBJ2-1, with TRBD1 identical over 8 bases. Trimming took 2 bases from V and 4 from J; bases not matched to a gene: 4. There are 15 residues in the CDR3. The V gene's germline CDR1 is SEHNR and CDR2 FQNEAQ (reference sequence).